This entry is about one TCR beta chain. Its recognized antigen is unknown. Base-call qualities are not available, and no considerably larger clone is one nucleotide away. This sample was taken from a study of shared clonotypes between healthy human individuals (TCRdb year 2020). In the study overall: Three men and a couple of women, aged 18 to 49 years, made up the cohort. Per donor, leukapheresis produced somewhere between about 0.8 and 9 billion PBMCs. For each donor, three plates each were used for CD4 naive and CD4 memory, two plates were used for CD8 naive, and one plate was used for CD8 memory. To estimate repertoire size and how much clonotypes are shared between individuals, the study performed deep sequencing of blood TCR repertoires from a few healthy adults. To increase sequencing depth and limit assay-specific biases, TCR repertoire library preparation and sequencing were carried out by different laboratories using diverse techniques. Beyond this particular receptor, the publication reports: Sampling was limited to blood, and TCR repertoires in tissue likely differ from TCR repertoires in blood. Clonotypes shared by all four sorted-subset donors showed higher generation probabilities than non-shared clonotypes. Naive subsets generally had larger estimated clonotype richness than memory subsets did. The genetic and exposure-history diversity represented was limited by the small number of donors. Roughly 5.2% of naive CD4, around 3.6% of naive CD8, about 2.5% of memory CD4, and about 0.4% of memory CD8 clonotypes were shared across several donors. Pairwise subsampling indicated that sequencing depth was expected to affect the degree of clonotype sharing among donors. Incomplete sequencing was indicated by rarefaction of sorted-subset datasets, despite the large sequencing depth.

Using the deep immunoSEQ assay, multiplex PCR amplified TCR CDR3 regions from genomic DNA. Extracted genomic DNA from each cell subset was distributed evenly across all wells of several immunoSEQ 96-well plates, and each plate was treated as a replicate. For sorted subsets, approximately 0.2 ug of genomic DNA, equivalent to some 30,000 T cell genomes, went into each replicate PCR. Purified libraries were quantified with a Qubit 3.0 fluorometer, sized on a Bioanalyzer 2100, and re-quantified with the KAPA Library Quantification kit. Each immunoSEQ 96-well plate was sequenced on its own single-read 150-cycle Illumina NextSeq 550 flow cell. In the source study's methods: Because the immunoSEQ output included only junctional sequences and no quality scores, the filtering could not be the same as the filtering used for full-length reads. To assign V/J genes and CDR3, sequences were annotated against IMGT germline references using PyIR, a Python wrapper for IgBLAST v1.9. Reads were filtered out if the reads had weak V/J assignments (E-value above 1e-6), no CDR3, stop codons, out-of-frame junctions, or ambiguous translated residues. V3J clonotypes were defined as sequences sharing the same inferred V gene, J gene, and CDR3 amino acid sequence. The percentage overlap between two repertoires was calculated by dividing the number of shared unique clonotypes by the size of the smaller repertoire. RTK rarefaction, the Chao1 estimator, and Recon v2.1 estimates of unobserved clonotypes were used to assess repertoire richness. Generation probabilities for all TCRbeta clonotypes obtained by the gDNA method from four donors were computed using OLGA. TCRdb limited this immuneACCESS table to in-frame rearrangements with V and J called. A share of clones is missing; checked studies link under half to unresolved V genes, and the rest is unexplained. D and trimming come from the DNA, and the V and J calls and clone size come from that table. A total of approximately 720,000 clones appear in this sample, about 90% of them only once. Of the sample, roughly 22% falls within the top ten clones.

V is cut back by 4 bases and J by 2 bases, with 5 bases in the junction unmatched. The CDR3 holds 16 amino acids from the cysteine to the phenylalanine. Only the CDR3 portion is preserved as DNA: 48 bases, with reading frame beginning at the first base. The germline V gene encodes CDR1 SGHKS and CDR2 YYEKEE (reference sequence). For the CD8 naive samples, CD45RO-negative cells were positively selected for CCR7, yielding a CD45RA+CCR7+ population from which TemRA cells were excluded. Donors were healthy HIV-negative adults with no recently reported acute infections or vaccinations. Only Caucasian adults living in Nashville, Tennessee, USA were represented among the donors. Blood was obtained by leukapheresis, after which PBMCs were separated by Ficoll-Histopaque density gradient centrifugation and cryopreserved in liquid nitrogen vapor phase. Analytical flow cytometry was used to check the purity and quantity of every magnetically sorted T cell population. Genomic DNA was isolated from every sorted fraction and measured by UV absorbance on a Nanodrop 2000c.

This chain joins TRBV5-5 to TRBJ2-2; 10 bases in the junction line up with TRBD2. The origin of this receptor is a man aged 25 to 40 in good health. The sample taken for sequencing was naive CD8+ T cells sorted from blood. What this sample's cell subset or site label stands for: CD45RA+CCR7+. The DNA sequence is as follows: TGTGCCAGCAGCCCTCGGACTAGCGGAAACACCGGGGAGCTGTTTTTT. Its translation is CASSPRTSGNTGELFF. Beyond the CDR3, the reference TRBV5-5 and TRBJ2-2 genes provide the residues; the full variable domain reads: DAGVTQSPTHLIKTRGQQVTLRCSPISGHKSVSWYQQVLGQGPQFIFQYYEKEERGRGNFPDRFSARQFPNYSSELNVNALLLGDSALYLCASSPRTSGNTGELFFGEGSRLTVL.